This T cell receptor (beta chain) was sequenced during a study of T-cell reconstitution after alpha-beta-depleted transplantation in children. This clonotype has ten or more counts. CDR3 size: 14 residues. Trimming shortened V by 0 bases and J by 8 bases, and 10 bases separated the two germline ends. Germline V gives CDR1 LGHDT, CDR2 YNNKEL (reference sequence). Unique molecular identifiers were built into the TCRbeta library. TCRdb re-called the PCR reads with MiXCR, one entry per CDR3 protein. The sample shows around 4,200 distinct CDR3 sequences, 19% of them seen only once. V usage is TRBV3-1 and J usage is TRBJ1-4; no reliable D call. The sequence was obtained from a male patient between 2 and 10 years old who had a stem cell transplant for acute lymphoblastic leukemia, so the T cells may come from the graft donor. This material consisted of PBMCs, mostly from graft donor cells, taken 180 days after TCRalphabeta/CD19-depleted stem cell transplant. As DNA, the CDR3 is TGTGCCAGCAGCCAAGATTACCAGCCAGAAAAACTGTTTTTT. Translated, it gives CASSQDYQPEKLFF.